This TCR beta chain was identified in a study of T-cell memory formation after mild COVID-19. J lost 7 bases, V lost 5 bases, and 22 bases had no gene match. The CDR3 has 19 residues. Germline CDR1 reads SGDLS; CDR2 reads YYNGEE. TCRdb analysed the 5' RACE reads with MiXCR anew, one entry per CDR3 protein. The sample holds 85,000 to 120,000 distinct CDR3 sequences, over 15% seen once. Specimen: PBMCs or a T cell subset sorted from them (not recorded which). The receptor was derived from an adult woman who had mild COVID-19 (a few samples of this study predate the infection). Cell type and time point are not known. This sequence joins TRBV9 and TRBJ2-1; 9 positions agree with TRBD2. The chain's CDR3 is CASSPNPNSGTSFKNEQFF. For the CDR3, the DNA is TGTGCCAGCAGTCCAAACCCAAACTCCGGGACTAGCTTTAAGAATGAGCAGTTCTTC.